Here is one T cell receptor (beta chain) with its context. Its target is not known. V was shortened by 2 bases and J by 0 bases, with 13 bases between the two germline ends. Germline CDR1 reads MNHEY; CDR2 reads SVGAGI. CDR3 length: 16 amino acids. The data belong to a study of cytomegalovirus exposure and HLA in healthy donors. This PCR relied on a set of 60 Vbeta primers and 13 Jbeta primers. Produced via immunoSEQ multiplex PCR; TCRdb's table is partial and in-frame only. The profile shows 200,000 to 250,000 clones, roughly 81% of them singletons. General study points: Previous analysis showed most TCR beta V segments were productive about 90% or about 30% of the time. Among immune exposure information, only CMV serostatus was available. A few chains tied to CMV proved CMV antigen-specific in vitro.

The V and J genes are TRBV6-5 and TRBJ1-2, with TRBD1 as a possible D gene (6 bases). Sequenced input: PBMCs. The source is a girl aged 2 to 9 in good health and CMV-seronegative. DNA for the CDR3: TGTGCCAGCAGTTACGCATACAGGGTCACTAACTATGGCTACACCTTC. Translated: CASSYAYRVTNYGYTF.